Listed below are T cell receptor beta chains from one sample, sequenced in a study of shared clonotypes between healthy human individuals. Method: immunoSEQ multiplex PCR; TCRdb's copy keeps in-frame clones and lacks some. The data contain some 900,000 clones, 76% of them singletons. The sequenced material came from memory CD4+ T cells sorted from blood. The source of these receptors is a man between 18 and 35 years old in good health. Both conserved end residues are part of each CDR3. A D gene is named only where the DNA matches it firmly. Expanded clones get a size class; other rows say once, few or many, or leave the size out.

.	TRBD2	TRBV19	TRBJ2-3	16	TGTGCCAGTAGGGGGGGAACGGGACTAGCAGGAGATACGCAGTATTTT	CASRGGTGLAGDTQYF
once	.	TRBV6-1	TRBJ1-5	17	TGTGCCAGCAGTGAAATCGGGACGGGGGTGAGCAATCAGCCCCAGCATTTT	CASSEIGTGVSNQPQHF
.	.	TRBV28	TRBJ1-6	15	TGTGCCAGCTCTCCCACGGGGCAGACAAATTCACCCCTCCACTTT	CASSPTGQTNSPLHF
.	TRBD1	TRBV28	TRBJ1-2	13	TGTGCCAGCAGTTACAGGGGGCACTATGGCTACACCTTC	CASSYRGHYGYTF
.	.	TRBV11-2	TRBJ2-4	17	TGTGCCAGCAGCTTAGAGGACCAGAGGGGTGGGAAAAACATTCAGTACTTC	CASSLEDQRGGKNIQYF
.	.	TRBV29-1	TRBJ2-7	11	TGCAGCGTTTCCGAACTAAACGAGCAGTACTTC	CSVSELNEQYF
.	TRBD2	TRBV30	TRBJ2-1	14	TGTGCCTGGGAAAGCGGGAGGTCTGGCAATGAGCAGTTCTTC	CAWESGRSGNEQFF
.	TRBD2	TRBV11-2	TRBJ2-1	18	TGTGCCAGCAGCTTCTTCTGGACTAGCGGGGGGGATGTCAATGAGCAGTTCTTC	CASSFFWTSGGDVNEQFF
.	.	TRBV19	TRBJ1-4	14	TGTGCCACATCCCAGACAGGTCATAATGAAAAACTGTTTTTT	CATSQTGHNEKLFF
.	TRBD1	TRBV19	TRBJ1-5	16	TGTGCCAGTAGTATTGGAAACAGGGGTAGCAATCAGCCCCAGCATTTT	CASSIGNRGSNQPQHF
.	TRBD1	TRBV27	TRBJ1-2	15	TGTGCCAGCAGTCTCGAGGGACAGGGCGTTGGGGGCTACACCTTC	CASSLEGQGVGGYTF
few	.	TRBV7-9	TRBJ2-3	11	TGTGCCAGCAGCCCAGGGCGGACAGAAAATTTT	CASSPGRTENF
.	.	TRBV19	TRBJ2-7	13	TGTGCCAGTAGTTCCCCCCCGCCGTACGAGCAGTACTTC	CASSSPPPYEQYF
.	TRBD1	TRBV5-1	TRBJ2-7	15	TGCGCCAGCAGCTTACAGGGGACACCTACCTACGAGCAGTACTTC	CASSLQGTPTYEQYF
.	.	TRBV4-2	TRBJ2-3	16	TGTGCCAGCAGCCAAGATTGGGCGGGGGCCACAGATACGCAGTATTTT	CASSQDWAGATDTQYF
.	TRBD1	TRBV23-1	TRBJ1-2	14	TGCGCCAGCAGTCAACGAGGGGGCGACTATGGCTACACCTTC	CASSQRGGDYGYTF
once	TRBD1	TRBV18	TRBJ1-1	14	TGTGCCAGCTCACCCAGACAGGGAAAGGATGAAGCTTTCTTT	CASSPRQGKDEAFF
.	.	TRBV2	TRBJ1-2	13	TGTGCCAGCAGTGAATTCCTAGACTATGGCTACACCTTC	CASSEFLDYGYTF
.	TRBD1	TRBV7-9	TRBJ2-7	13	TGTGCCAGCAGCCCGACAGGGACCGGCGAGCAGTACTTC	CASSPTGTGEQYF
.	.	TRBV27	TRBJ1-2	15	TGTGCCAGTAGACAGGAACTTCATCCGAACTATGGCTACACCTTC	CASRQELHPNYGYTF
.	TRBD2	TRBV6-5	TRBJ2-7	14	TGTGCCAGCAAGCGGGATCCAAGCTCCTACGAGCAGTACTTC	CASKRDPSSYEQYF
.	TRBD1	TRBV7-9	TRBJ1-2	15	TGTGCCAGCAGCTTAGGGACAGGGGGCAACTATGGCTACACCTTC	CASSLGTGGNYGYTF